Sequencing of this TCR beta chain was carried out in a study of T cell changes during pregnancy in multiple sclerosis. V gave up 0 bases and J gave up 3 bases, with 13 bases separating them. The CDR3 spans 15 residues. Germline V CDR1 and CDR2: SGHKS, YYEKEE (reference sequence). The assay was immunoSEQ multiplex PCR, and TCRdb's table has in-frame clones only and misses some. The sample includes around 96,000 clones, roughly 93% of them seen just once. Sequenced material: peripheral blood, taken in the first trimester of pregnancy. This sequence originates from a female donor with multiple sclerosis, enrolled in a pregnancy study. The chain joins TRBV5-5 to TRBJ2-7; D is perhaps TRBD2 (6 bases). CDR3 DNA: TGTGCCAGCAGCTTGGCCCCTAGCGAATACTACGAGCAGTACTTC. This sequence encodes CASSLAPSEYYEQYF.